This TCR beta chain originates from a study of cytomegalovirus exposure and HLA in healthy donors. A remark on this clone: Its specificity is unknown.

Study-level results: A classifier reportedly called cytomegalovirus status with high sensitivity and specificity. According to a subsequent analysis, TCR clusters identified in the first cohort showed a tendency to co-occur across the roughly 130 validation repertoires. The study designated fewer than 200 TCR beta chains cytomegalovirus-associated. The dataset shows that most TCR sequences were rare, while some public TCRs occurred in many donors.

This CDR3 comprises 14 residues. CDR1 and CDR2 from the germline V gene are SGHRS and YFSETQ. V was pared by 6 bases and J by 7 bases, with 9 bases of the junction left unmatched. The method was immunoSEQ multiplex PCR; TCRdb's version includes in-frame clones alone and lacks a portion of them. Of under 200,000 clones listed, less than 90% were seen once; the top ten hold 2% to 2.5%. The TCR originated in a woman aged 18-29 years in good health and CMV-seronegative. Sequencing input: PBMCs. This chain joins TRBV5-1 and TRBJ2-2, with 7 positions matching TRBD1. CDR3 in amino acids: CASTDRVSGGELFF. The CDR3 nucleotides read TGCGCCAGCACCGACAGGGTCAGTGGCGGGGAGCTGTTTTTT.